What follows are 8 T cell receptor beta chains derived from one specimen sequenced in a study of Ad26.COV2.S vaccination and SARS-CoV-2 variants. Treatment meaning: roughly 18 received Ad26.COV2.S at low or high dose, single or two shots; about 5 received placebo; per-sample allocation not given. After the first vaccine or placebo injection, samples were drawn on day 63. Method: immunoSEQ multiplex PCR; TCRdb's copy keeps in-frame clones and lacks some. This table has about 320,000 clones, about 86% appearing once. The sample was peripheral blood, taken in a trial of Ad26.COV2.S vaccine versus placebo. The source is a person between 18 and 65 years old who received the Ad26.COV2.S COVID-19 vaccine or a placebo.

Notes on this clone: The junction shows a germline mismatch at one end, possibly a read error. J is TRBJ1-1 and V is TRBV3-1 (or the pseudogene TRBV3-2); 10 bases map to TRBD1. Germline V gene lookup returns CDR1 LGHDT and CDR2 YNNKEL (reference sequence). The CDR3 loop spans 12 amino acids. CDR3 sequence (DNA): TGTGCCAGCAGCCAGACGGGGACAGGGGAGGATTTT. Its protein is CASSQTGTGEDF.

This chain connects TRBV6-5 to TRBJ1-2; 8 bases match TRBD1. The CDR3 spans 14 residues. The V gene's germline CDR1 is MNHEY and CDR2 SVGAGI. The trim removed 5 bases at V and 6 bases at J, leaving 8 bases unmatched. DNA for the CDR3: TGTGCCAGCAGTCGGCTCCGGGACAGGAATGGCTACACCTTC. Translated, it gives CASSRLRDRNGYTF.

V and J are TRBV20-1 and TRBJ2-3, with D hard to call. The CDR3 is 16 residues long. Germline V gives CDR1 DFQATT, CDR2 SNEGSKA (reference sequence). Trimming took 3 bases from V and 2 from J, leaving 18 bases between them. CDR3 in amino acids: CSASPRFRRTTDTQYF. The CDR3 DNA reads TGCAGTGCTAGTCCTCGTTTTCGGCGGACCACAGATACGCAGTATTTT.

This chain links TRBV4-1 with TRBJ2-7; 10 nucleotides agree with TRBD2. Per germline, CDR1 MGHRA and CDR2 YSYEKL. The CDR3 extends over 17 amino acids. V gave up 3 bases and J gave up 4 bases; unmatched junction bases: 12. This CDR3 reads CASSHFFQRGGPYEQYF. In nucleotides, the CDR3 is TGCGCCAGCAGCCACTTCTTCCAGCGGGGGGGCCCTTACGAGCAGTACTTC.

CDR3 region: CASSGAAGLGEQYF. In DNA form, the CDR3 reads TGTGCCAGCAGTGGAGCAGCTGGCCTAGGAGAGCAGTACTTC. The chain employs TRBV2 and TRBJ2-7, with D unresolved. The V end lost 4 bases, the J end lost 7 bases, and 17 bases lay between the germline ends. Germline V gives CDR1 SNHLY, CDR2 FYNNEI. CDR3 length: 14 residues. The full variable domain, in which reference TRBV2 and TRBJ2-7 provide the parts outside the CDR3, is EPEVTQTPSHQVTQMGQEVILRCVPISNHLYFYWYRQILGQKVEFLVSFYNNEISEKSEIFDDQFSVERPDGSNFTLKIRSTKLEDSAMYFCASSGAAGLGEQYFGPGTRLTVT.

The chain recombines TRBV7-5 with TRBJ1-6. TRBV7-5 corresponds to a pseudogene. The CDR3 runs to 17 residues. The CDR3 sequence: CVRSFCTSGLYNSPLHF. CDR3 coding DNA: TGTGTCAGAAGCTTCTGCACTAGTGGGCTTTATAATTCACCCCTCCACTTT.

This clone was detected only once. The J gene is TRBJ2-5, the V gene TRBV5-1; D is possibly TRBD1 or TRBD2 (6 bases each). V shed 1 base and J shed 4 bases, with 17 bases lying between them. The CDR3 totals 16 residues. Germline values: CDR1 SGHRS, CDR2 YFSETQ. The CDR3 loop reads CASSLTDRSGGETQYF. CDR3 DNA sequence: TGCGCCAGCAGCTTGACCGACAGGTCCGGGGGAGAGACCCAGTACTTC.

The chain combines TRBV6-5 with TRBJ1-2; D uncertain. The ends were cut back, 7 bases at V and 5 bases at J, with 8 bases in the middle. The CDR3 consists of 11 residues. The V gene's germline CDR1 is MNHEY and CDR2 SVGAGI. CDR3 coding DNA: TGTGCCAGCACATTTGGATATGGCTACACCTTC. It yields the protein CASTFGYGYTF.